One and the same sample provided the 10 T cell receptor beta chains below, sequenced in a study of cytomegalovirus exposure and HLA in healthy donors. Only in-frame clones appear in the TCRdb table, and some are missing; sequencing was by immunoSEQ multiplex PCR. This repertoire shows 250,000 to 350,000 clones, around nine tenths found once; its top ten account for approximately 0.88%. Sequencing used PBMCs. The receptors come from a woman between 18 and 29 years old in good health and CMV-seronegative.

This chain connects TRBV6-1 to TRBJ1-2; D remains ambiguous. CDR1 and CDR2 (germline): MNHNS, SASEGT. This CDR3 has 14 residues. The V end was cut by 1 base, the J end by 5 bases, with 11 bases between. This chain's CDR3 is CASSEVRGPYGYTF. For the CDR3, the DNA is TGTGCCAGCAGTGAAGTTCGTGGGCCTTATGGCTACACCTTC.

This clone was observed a handful of times. The V call is TRBV30, the J call TRBJ2-7; 8 bases map to TRBD1. Germline CDR1 reads GTSNPN; CDR2 reads SVGIG (reference sequence). J was trimmed by 3 bases and V by 5 bases; bases with no gene match: 3. The CDR3 is made up of 12 amino acids. CDR3: CAWAGTGYEQYF. CDR3 DNA sequence: TGTGCCTGGGCGGGGACAGGCTACGAGCAGTACTTC. Complete variable domain (other parts from reference TRBV30 and TRBJ2-7): SQTIHQWPATLVQPVGSPLSLECTVEGTSNPNLYWYRQAAGRGLQLLFYSVGIGQISSEVPQNLSASRPQDRQFILSSKKLLLSDSGFYLCAWAGTGYEQYFGPGTRLTVT.

The chain recombines TRBV25-1 with TRBJ2-1, with 11 nucleotides matching TRBD1. V lost 5 bases and J lost 7; bases outside the gene matches: 10. This CDR3 has 16 amino acids. Looked up from germline, CDR1 is MGHDK and CDR2 is SYGVNS. This chain's CDR3 is CASSFQGQGARNEQFF. CDR3 coding DNA: TGTGCCAGCAGTTTCCAAGGACAGGGGGCGCGAAATGAGCAGTTCTTC.

Regarding this clone: Distinct nucleotide sequences in the sample also encode this CDR3. J is TRBJ2-7 and V is TRBV11-2; TRBD2 aligns across 11 bases. The CDR3 loop spans 14 amino acids. Unmatched junction bases numbered 1, after V lost 4 bases and J lost 2 bases. In germline, CDR1 is SGHAT, CDR2 FQNNGV. The chain's CDR3 is CASSSTSGTYEQYF. In DNA form, the CDR3 reads TGTGCCAGCAGCTCGACTAGCGGGACCTACGAGCAGTACTTC. The entire variable domain, with the rest obtained from reference TRBV11-2 and TRBJ2-7, is as follows: EAGVAQSPRYKIIEKRQSVAFWCNPISGHATLYWYQQILGQGPKLLIQFQNNGVVDDSQLPKDRFSAERLKGVDSTLKIQPAKLEDSAVYLCASSSTSGTYEQYFGPGTRLTVT.

This rearrangement joins TRBV27 to TRBJ2-4; D might be TRBD2 (5 bases). Deletions cut 1 base from V and 2 bases from J, with 6 bases between. Germline CDR1 and CDR2: MNHEY and SMNVEV (reference sequence). The CDR3 runs to 14 residues. The CDR3 DNA follows: TGTGCCAGCAGTTTATTAGCGACCAAAAACATTCAGTACTTC. Translating gives CASSLLATKNIQYF.

This chain connects TRBV28 to TRBJ2-7; 10 nucleotides line up with TRBD1. The germline gives CDR1 MDHEN, CDR2 SYDVKM. V dropped 3 bases and J dropped 5; count of bases not matched to a gene: 4. The CDR3 has 14 residues. Written as DNA, the CDR3 is TGTGCCAGCAGTTTCGGGACAGGGGTCCACGAGCAGTACTTC. Amino acids: CASSFGTGVHEQYF.

The V and J genes are TRBV27 and TRBJ1-2; the match to TRBD1 covers 10 bases. V lost 3 bases to trimming and J lost 4 bases; unmatched junction nucleotides: 8. Germline loops: CDR1 MNHEY, CDR2 SMNVEV (reference sequence). This CDR3 has 16 residues. As DNA, the CDR3 is TGTGCCAGCAGTTTCCTCGGACAGGGGGGATTCTATGGCTACACCTTC. It yields the protein CASSFLGQGGFYGYTF.

This clone was found once. V gene TRBV9 combines with J gene TRBJ2-2, with D perhaps TRBD2 (5 bases). CDR1 is SGDLS, CDR2 YYNGEE, per germline. The CDR3 runs to 15 residues. Trimming cost V 4 bases and J 6 bases, with 16 bases left between them. CDR3 sequence reads: CASSRTSGIAGELFF. The CDR3, as DNA: TGTGCCAGCAGCCGGACTTCGGGGATCGCCGGGGAGCTGTTTTTT. The full variable domain, completed using reference TRBV9 and TRBJ2-2, is DSGVTQTPKHLITATGQRVTLRCSPRSGDLSVYWYQQSLDQGLQFLIQYYNGEERAKGNILERFSAQQFPDLHSELNLSSLELGDSALYFCASSRTSGIAGELFFGEGSRLTVL.

This chain uses TRBV28 with TRBJ2-2; 13 bases align to TRBD2. J lost 1 base, V lost 5 bases, and 10 bases had no gene match. This CDR3 has 19 amino acids. Germline-derived CDR1 and CDR2 are MDHEN and SYDVKM. The CDR3 nucleotides are TGTGCCAGCAGTCTATACCCGGGACTAGCGGGACGGAACACCGGGGAGCTGTTTTTT. It translates to CASSLYPGLAGRNTGELFF.

This sequence joins TRBV2 and TRBJ2-1; 8 bases fit TRBD2. Trimming at V came to 7 bases and at J to 4 bases, leaving 12 bases not matched to a gene. The length of the CDR3 is 16 residues. Germline CDR1 SNHLY, CDR2 FYNNEI. CDR3 protein: CASTLTRTSQYNEQFF. Here the CDR3 DNA reads TGTGCCAGCACCCTAACCCGGACTAGCCAGTACAATGAGCAGTTCTTC.